The 10 T cell receptor beta chains below come from one sample, sequenced in a study of tumor-infiltrating lymphocytes in primary liver carcinoma (TCRdb year 2017). Without any cell sorting, total RNA and DNA were co-extracted from roughly 18-30 mg of bulk tissue using the AllPrep DNA/RNA mini kit. The sequencing machine was an Illumina HiSeq 2500. TCRbeta-specific cDNA was reverse-transcribed from 500 ng total RNA using a constant-region primer and ProtoScript II reverse transcriptase. Three nested multiplex PCR rounds, following a slightly modified ARM-PCR procedure, were used to build the TCRbeta libraries. Each of the first two PCR rounds ran for roughly 9 cycles using multiplex TRBV1-TRBV30 forward primers together with a Cbeta reverse primer. Through fastp at Q25 and MiXCR, TCRdb rebuilt clones from the public reads, retaining in-frame beta chains. For every CDR3 protein sequence, its rows merge into one entry that carries the most common genes and DNA. This sample lists about 100,000 distinct CDR3 sequences; around 73% were detected once. The ten most abundant clones make up roughly an eighth of the sample.

The material sequenced was liver tumor tissue from sampling region 2. The cell subset or site label on this specimen signifies: tumor region T2, inferior pole. These TCRs come from a woman aged 55-70 years with primary liver carcinoma and hepatitis B virus infection.

In regard to this clonotype: One end of the junction fails to match germline, which may point to a read error. The genes are TRBV11-2 and TRBJ2-3; D is possibly TRBD2 (6 bases). Germline values: CDR1 SGHAT, CDR2 FQNNGV. The CDR3 has 15 amino acids. The CDR3 bases are TGTGCCGGCAGGCCCTCTACGACTAGTACAGATACGCAGTATTTT. It encodes CAGRPSTTSTDTQYF.

The V and J genes are TRBV6-1 and TRBJ2-7; tentative D call: TRBD2 (7 bases). Germline CDR1 and CDR2: MNHNS and SASEGT. There are 14 residues in the CDR3. Trimming stripped 7 bases from V and 8 bases from J, with 21 bases between. CDR3 sequence (DNA): TGTGCCAGCACTCCCCGGGGGGCATCGTACAAGCAGTACTTC. The encoded protein is CASTPRGASYKQYF.

In the case of this clonotype: The junction and the germline gene differ at one end; a read error may be behind it. The chain has TRBV14 and TRBJ1-2; 9 nucleotides line up with TRBD1. The CDR3 has 15 residues. Germline lookup yields CDR1 SGHDN and CDR2 FVKESK. CDR3 nucleotides: TGTGCCAGCAACCAAGATACAGGGGGCGTCTATGGCTACATCTTC. Translating gives CASNQDTGGVYGYIF.

Concerning this clonotype itself: This may arise from a read error, as a much more abundant clone is one base away. The gene calls are TRBV5-1 and TRBJ2-7, with TRBD1 matching over 8 bases. Germline CDR1 is SGHRS and CDR2 is YFSETQ. The V and J ends lost 6 bases and 1 base, in that order; junction bases with no gene match: 9. CDR3 size: 15 residues. This CDR3 reads CASNPGQGRSYEQYF. The CDR3 DNA follows: TGCGCCAGCAACCCCGGACAGGGCCGGTCCTACGAGCAGTACTTC.

Turning to this clonotype: Mismatch with germline at one junction end may stem from a read error. The rearrangement joins TRBV6-2 or TRBV6-3 to TRBJ2-4; 13 bases align to TRBD2. This CDR3 has 17 residues. The germline gives CDR1 MNHEY, CDR2 SVGEGT. This chain's CDR3 is CASSPGTSGICKNTQYF. The CDR3 DNA sequence: TGTGCCAGCAGTCCGGGGACTAGCGGGATATGTAAAAACACTCAGTACTTC.

Remarks on this clonotype: Relative to the germline gene, one junction end is altered; a read error may explain this. The chain has TRBV11-2 and TRBJ2-1; D not resolved. The CDR3 is 12 residues long. Germline CDR1 and CDR2: SGHAT and FQNNGV. The chain's CDR3 is CASSFTDNEQLF. Here the CDR3 DNA reads TGTGCTAGCAGCTTCACAGACAATGAGCAGCTCTTC.

To note about this clonotype: A much more abundant neighbour one base away suggests this may be a read error. This chain uses TRBV14 with TRBJ1-3, with D possibly TRBD1 on 6 matching bases. The CDR3 extends over 15 amino acids. Germline CDR1 and CDR2: SGHDN and FVKESK. Trimming pared 2 bases from V and 3 bases from J, leaving 11 bases between. The CDR3 spells CASSQQGMDGNTIYF. The CDR3 DNA reads as TGTGCCAGCAGCCAACAGGGGATGGATGGAAACACCATATATTTT. Full variable domain (remainder filled in from reference TRBV14 and TRBJ1-3): EAGVTQFPSHSVIEKGQTVTLRCDPISGHDNLYWYRRVMGKEIKFLLHFVKESKQDESGMPNNRFLAERTGGTYSTLKVQPAELEDSGVYFCASSQQGMDGNTIYFGEGSWLTVV.

This clonotype was seen repeatedly, ten times or more. CDR3 protein: CASRTKRTGGQETQYF. In DNA form, the CDR3 reads TGTGCCAGCAGAACCAAAAGGACAGGCGGGCAAGAGACCCAGTACTTC. The chain combines TRBV6-5 with TRBJ2-5, with 7 bases fitting TRBD1. In germline, CDR1 is MNHEY, CDR2 SVGAGI. The length of the CDR3 is 16 residues. The ends lost 6 bases at V and 2 bases at J; junction bases unmatched: 12.

On this clonotype itself: The CDR3 does not end in the conserved phenylalanine or tryptophan, so this is likely a read error. The chain couples TRBV6-1 to TRBJ1-1, with no clear D. There are 12 residues in the CDR3. Germline CDR1 and CDR2: MNHNS and SASEGT. The CDR3 DNA reads as TGTGCCGGCAGCCCGCAGGAGGGTAAAGCTTTCTCT. Its translation is CAGSPQEGKAFS.

Turning to this clonotype: A junction end diverges from the germline sequence, so it may reflect a read error. The V call is TRBV7-9, the J call TRBJ1-2; a weak D match, TRBD1 (5 bases). CDR3 length: 14 residues. Germline V gene lookup returns CDR1 SEHNR and CDR2 FQNEAQ (reference sequence). The CDR3 coding sequence is TGTGCCGGCAGCCCTAGTAGGGGCGGCTATGGCTACACCTTC. This translates into CAGSPSRGGYGYTF.